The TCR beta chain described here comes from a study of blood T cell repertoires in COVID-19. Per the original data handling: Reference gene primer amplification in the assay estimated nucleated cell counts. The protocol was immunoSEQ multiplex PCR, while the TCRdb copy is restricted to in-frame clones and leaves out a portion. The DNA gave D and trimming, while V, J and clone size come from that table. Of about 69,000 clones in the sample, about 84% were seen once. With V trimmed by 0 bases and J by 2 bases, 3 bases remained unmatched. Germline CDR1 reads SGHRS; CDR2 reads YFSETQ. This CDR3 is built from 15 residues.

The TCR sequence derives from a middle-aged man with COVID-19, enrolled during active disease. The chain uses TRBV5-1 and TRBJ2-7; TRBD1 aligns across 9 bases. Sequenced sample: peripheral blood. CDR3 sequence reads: CASSLGGTGTYEQYF. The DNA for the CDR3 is TGCGCCAGCAGCTTGGGGGGGACAGGGACCTACGAGCAGTACTTC.